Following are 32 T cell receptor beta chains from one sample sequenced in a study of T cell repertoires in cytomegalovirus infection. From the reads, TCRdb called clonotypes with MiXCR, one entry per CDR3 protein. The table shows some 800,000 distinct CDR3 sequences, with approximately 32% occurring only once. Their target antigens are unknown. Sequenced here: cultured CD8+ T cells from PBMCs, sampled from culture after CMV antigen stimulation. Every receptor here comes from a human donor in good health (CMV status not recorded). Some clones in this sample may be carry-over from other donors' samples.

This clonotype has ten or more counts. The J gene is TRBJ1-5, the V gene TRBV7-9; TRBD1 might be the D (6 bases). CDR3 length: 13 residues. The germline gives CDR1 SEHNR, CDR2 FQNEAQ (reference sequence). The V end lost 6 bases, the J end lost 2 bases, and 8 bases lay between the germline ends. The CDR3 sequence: CASSRGGNQPQHF. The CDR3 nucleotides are TGTGCCAGCAGTAGGGGGGGCAATCAGCCCCAGCATTTT.

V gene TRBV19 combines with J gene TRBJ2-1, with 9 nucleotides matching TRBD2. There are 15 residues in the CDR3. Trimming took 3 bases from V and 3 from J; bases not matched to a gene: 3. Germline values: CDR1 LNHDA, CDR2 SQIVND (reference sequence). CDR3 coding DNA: TGTGCCAGTAGTATCCAGACTAGCGGCTACAATGAGCAGTTCTTC. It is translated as CASSIQTSGYNEQFF.

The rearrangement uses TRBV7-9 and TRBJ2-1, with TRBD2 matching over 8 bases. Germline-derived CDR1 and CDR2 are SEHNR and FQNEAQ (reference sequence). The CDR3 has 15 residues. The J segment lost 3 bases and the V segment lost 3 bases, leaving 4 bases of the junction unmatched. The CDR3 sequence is CASSFGGGVYNEQFF. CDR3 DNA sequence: TGTGCCAGCAGCTTCGGGGGGGGGGTCTACAATGAGCAGTTCTTC.

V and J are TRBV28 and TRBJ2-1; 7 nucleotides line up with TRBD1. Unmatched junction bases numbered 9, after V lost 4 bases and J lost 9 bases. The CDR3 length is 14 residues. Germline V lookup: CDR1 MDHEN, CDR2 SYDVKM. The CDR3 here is CASSWDRGQREQFF. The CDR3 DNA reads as TGTGCCAGCAGTTGGGACAGAGGCCAGCGTGAGCAGTTCTTC.

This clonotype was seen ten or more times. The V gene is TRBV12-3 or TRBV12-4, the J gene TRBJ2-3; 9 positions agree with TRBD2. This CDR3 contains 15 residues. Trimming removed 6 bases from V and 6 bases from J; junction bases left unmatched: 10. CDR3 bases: TGTGCCAGCAGCCGCGGGGGGGGTCTTAAGGATACGCAGTATTTT. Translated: CASSRGGGLKDTQYF.

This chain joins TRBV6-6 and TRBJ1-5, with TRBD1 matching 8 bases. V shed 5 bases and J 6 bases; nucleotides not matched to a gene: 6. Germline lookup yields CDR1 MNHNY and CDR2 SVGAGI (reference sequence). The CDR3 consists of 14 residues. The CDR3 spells CASSQETGVQPQHF. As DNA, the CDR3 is TGTGCCAGCAGTCAAGAGACAGGGGTTCAGCCCCAGCATTTT.

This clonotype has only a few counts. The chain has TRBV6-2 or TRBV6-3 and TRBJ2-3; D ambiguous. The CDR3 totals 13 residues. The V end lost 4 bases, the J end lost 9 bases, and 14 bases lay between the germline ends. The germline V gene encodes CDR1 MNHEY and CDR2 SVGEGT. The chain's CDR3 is CASSFLGPRTQYF. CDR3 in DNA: TGTGCCAGCAGTTTTTTAGGACCGCGGACGCAGTATTTT.

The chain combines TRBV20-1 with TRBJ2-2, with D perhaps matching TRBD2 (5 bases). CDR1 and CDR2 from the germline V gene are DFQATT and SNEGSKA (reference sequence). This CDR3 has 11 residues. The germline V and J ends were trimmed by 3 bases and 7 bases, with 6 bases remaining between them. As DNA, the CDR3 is TGCAGTGCTAGCGGGGACGGGGAGCTGTTTTTT. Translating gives CSASGDGELFF.

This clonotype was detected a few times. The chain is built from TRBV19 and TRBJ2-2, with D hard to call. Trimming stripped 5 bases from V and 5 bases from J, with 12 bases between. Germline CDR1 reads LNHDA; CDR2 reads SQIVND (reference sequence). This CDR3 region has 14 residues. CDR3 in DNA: TGTGCCAGTAGTCCCCCACAAGTGACCGGGGAGCTGTTTTTT. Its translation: CASSPPQVTGELFF.

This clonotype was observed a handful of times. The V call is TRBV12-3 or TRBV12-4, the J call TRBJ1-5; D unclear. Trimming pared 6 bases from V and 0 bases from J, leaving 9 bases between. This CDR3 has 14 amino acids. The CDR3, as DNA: TGTGCCAGCAGCCCTGCACTTAGCAATCAGCCCCAGCATTTT. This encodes CASSPALSNQPQHF.

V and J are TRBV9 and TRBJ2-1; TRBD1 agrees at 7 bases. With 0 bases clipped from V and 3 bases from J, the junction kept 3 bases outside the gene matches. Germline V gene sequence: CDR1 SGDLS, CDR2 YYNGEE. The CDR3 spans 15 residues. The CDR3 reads CASSVDGTDYNEQFF. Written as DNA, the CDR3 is TGTGCCAGCAGCGTAGATGGGACAGACTACAATGAGCAGTTCTTC.

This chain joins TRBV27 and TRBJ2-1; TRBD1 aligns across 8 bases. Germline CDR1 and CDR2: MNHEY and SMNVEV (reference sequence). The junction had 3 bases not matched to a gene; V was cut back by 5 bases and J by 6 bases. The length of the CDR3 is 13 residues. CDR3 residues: CASSKTGVNEQFF. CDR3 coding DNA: TGTGCCAGCAGTAAGACAGGGGTCAATGAGCAGTTCTTC.

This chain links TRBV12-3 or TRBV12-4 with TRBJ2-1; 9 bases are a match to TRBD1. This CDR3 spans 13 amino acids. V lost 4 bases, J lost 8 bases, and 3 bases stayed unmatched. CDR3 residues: CASSSGTGYEQFF. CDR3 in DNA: TGTGCCAGCAGTTCCGGGACAGGGTATGAGCAGTTCTTC.

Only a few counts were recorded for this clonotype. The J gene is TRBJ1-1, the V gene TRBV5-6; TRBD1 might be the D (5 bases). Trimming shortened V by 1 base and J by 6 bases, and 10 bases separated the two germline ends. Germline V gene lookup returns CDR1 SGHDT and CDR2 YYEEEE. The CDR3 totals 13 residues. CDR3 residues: CASSLTGRSEAFF. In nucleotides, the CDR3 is TGTGCCAGCAGCTTGACGGGGCGCTCTGAAGCTTTCTTT.

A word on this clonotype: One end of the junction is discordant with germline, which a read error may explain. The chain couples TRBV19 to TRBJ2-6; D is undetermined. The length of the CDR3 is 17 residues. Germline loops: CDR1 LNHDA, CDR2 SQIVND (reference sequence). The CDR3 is CPSSIPTTGSGANVLTF. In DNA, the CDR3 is TGTCCCAGTAGTATCCCAACCACCGGCTCTGGGGCCAACGTCCTGACTTTC.

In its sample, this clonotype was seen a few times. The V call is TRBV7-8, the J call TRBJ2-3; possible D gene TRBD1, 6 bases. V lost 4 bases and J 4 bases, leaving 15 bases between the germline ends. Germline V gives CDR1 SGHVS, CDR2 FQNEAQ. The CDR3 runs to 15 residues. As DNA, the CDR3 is TGTGCCAGCAGCTGGGGGACAATTCGGCCAGATACGCAGTATTTT. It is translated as CASSWGTIRPDTQYF.

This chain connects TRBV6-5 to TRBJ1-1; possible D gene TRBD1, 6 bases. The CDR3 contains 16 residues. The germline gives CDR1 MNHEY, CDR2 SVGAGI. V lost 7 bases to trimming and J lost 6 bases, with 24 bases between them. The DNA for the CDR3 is TGTGCCAGCACCCCAGGGGTAGGAAGCCTGGTCGCTGAAGCTTTCTTT. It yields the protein CASTPGVGSLVAEAFF.

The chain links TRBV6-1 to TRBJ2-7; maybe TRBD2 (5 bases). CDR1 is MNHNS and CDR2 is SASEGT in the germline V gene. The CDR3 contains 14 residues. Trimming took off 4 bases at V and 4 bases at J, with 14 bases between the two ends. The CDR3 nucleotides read TGTGCCAGCAGTGGACTACGACTTGGGTACGAGCAGTACTTC. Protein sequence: CASSGLRLGYEQYF.

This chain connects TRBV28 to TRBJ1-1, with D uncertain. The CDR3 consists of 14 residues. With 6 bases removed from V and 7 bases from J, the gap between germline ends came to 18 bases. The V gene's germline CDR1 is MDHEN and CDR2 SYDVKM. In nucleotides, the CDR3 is TGTGCCAGCAGCCACCTCGGAGCCTTGCTTGAAGCTTTCTTT. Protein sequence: CASSHLGALLEAFF.

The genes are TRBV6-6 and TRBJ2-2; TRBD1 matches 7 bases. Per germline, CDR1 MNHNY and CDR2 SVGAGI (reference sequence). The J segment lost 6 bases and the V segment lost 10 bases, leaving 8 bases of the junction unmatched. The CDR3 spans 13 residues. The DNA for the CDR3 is TGTGCCACCCCCGGGACAGATGCCGGGGAGCTGTTTTTT. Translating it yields CATPGTDAGELFF.

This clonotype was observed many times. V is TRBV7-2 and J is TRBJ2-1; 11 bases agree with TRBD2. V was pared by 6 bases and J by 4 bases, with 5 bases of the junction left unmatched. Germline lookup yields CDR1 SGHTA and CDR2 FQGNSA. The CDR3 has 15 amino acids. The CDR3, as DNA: TGTGCCAGCAGTAGTAGCGGGGGGGTATACAATGAGCAGTTCTTC. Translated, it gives CASSSSGGVYNEQFF. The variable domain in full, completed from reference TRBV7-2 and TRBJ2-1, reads GAGVSQSPSNKVTEKGKDVELRCDPISGHTALYWYRQSLGQGLEFLIYFQGNSAPDKSGLPSDRFSAERTGGSVSTLTIQRTQQEDSAVYLCASSSSGGVYNEQFFGPGTRLTVL.

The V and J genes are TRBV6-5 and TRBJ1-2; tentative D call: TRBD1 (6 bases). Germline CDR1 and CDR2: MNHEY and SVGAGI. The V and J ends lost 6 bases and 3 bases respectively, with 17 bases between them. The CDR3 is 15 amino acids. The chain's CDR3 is CASRRAGDGHYGYTF. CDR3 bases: TGTGCCAGCAGGAGGGCAGGGGATGGACACTATGGCTACACCTTC.

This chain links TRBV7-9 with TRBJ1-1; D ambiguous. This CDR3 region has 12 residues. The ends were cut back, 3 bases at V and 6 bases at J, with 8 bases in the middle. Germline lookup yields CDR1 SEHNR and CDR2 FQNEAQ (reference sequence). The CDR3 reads CASSFDRPEAFF. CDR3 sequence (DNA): TGTGCCAGCAGCTTCGATCGCCCTGAAGCTTTCTTT.

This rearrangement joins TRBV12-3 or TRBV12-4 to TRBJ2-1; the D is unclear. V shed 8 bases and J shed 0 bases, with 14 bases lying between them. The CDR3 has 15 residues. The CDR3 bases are TGTGCCAGCCGAAGGGCCGCCTCCTCCTACAATGAGCAGTTCTTC. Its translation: CASRRAASSYNEQFF.

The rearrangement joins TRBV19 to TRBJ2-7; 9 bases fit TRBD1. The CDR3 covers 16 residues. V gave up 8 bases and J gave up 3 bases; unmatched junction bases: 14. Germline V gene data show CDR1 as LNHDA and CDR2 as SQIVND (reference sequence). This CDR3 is CASFGQGPGGIYEQYF. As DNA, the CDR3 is TGTGCCAGTTTTGGACAGGGGCCTGGGGGAATCTACGAGCAGTACTTC.

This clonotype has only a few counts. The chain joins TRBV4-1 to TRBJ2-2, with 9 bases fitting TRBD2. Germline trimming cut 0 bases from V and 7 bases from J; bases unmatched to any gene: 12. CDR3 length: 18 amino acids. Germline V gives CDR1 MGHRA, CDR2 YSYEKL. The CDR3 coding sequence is TGCGCCAGCAGCCAAGATAAGACAAGCGGGGGGCGGGACGGGGAGCTGTTTTTT. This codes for CASSQDKTSGGRDGELFF.

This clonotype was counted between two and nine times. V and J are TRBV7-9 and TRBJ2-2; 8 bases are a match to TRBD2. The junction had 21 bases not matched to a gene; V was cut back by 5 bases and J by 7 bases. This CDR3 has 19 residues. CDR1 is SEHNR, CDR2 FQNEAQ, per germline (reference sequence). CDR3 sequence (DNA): TGTGCCAGCAGCAATTACGGAGGTTCGAGTAGCGGGGACGGCGGGGAGCTGTTTTTT. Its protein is CASSNYGGSSSGDGGELFF.

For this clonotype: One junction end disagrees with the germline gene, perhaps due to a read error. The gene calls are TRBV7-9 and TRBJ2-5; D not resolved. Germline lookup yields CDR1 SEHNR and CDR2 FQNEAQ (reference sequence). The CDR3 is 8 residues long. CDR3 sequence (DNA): TGTGCCAGCAGCTTAGAACACTTC. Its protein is CASSLEHF.

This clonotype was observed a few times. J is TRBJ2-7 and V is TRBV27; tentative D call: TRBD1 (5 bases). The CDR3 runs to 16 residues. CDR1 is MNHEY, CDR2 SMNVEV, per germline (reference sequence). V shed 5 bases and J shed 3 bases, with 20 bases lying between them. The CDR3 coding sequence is TGTGCCAGCAGTCGGACCCTTCGGACACGACTCTACGAGCAGTACGTC. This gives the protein CASSRTLRTRLYEQYV.

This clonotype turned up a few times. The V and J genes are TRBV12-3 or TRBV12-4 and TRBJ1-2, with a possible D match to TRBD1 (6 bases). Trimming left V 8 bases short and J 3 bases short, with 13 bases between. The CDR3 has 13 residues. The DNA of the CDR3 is TGTGCCAGCCAGGGGCCAGGAGACTATGGCTACACCTTC. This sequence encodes CASQGPGDYGYTF.

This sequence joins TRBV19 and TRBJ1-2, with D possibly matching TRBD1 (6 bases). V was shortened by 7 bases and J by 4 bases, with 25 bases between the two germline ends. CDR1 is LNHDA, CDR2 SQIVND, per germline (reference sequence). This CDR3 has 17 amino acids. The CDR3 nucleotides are TGTGCCAGTAAGAAATCGGGGTCAGGGGAAATGTCCTATGGCTACACCTTC. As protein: CASKKSGSGEMSYGYTF. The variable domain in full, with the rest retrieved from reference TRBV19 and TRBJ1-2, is DGGITQSPKYLFRKEGQNVTLSCEQNLNHDAMYWYRQDPGQGLRLIYYSQIVNDFQKGDIAEGYSVSREKKESFPLTVTSAQKNPTAFYLCASKKSGSGEMSYGYTFGSGTRLTVV.

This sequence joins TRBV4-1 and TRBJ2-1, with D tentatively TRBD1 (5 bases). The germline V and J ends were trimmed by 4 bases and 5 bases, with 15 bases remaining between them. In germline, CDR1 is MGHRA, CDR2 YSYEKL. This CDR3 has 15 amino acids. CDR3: CASSPNFQGNNEQFF. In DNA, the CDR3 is TGCGCCAGCAGCCCCAACTTCCAGGGAAACAATGAGCAGTTCTTC.